One sample yielded the 24 T cell receptor beta chains listed below, sequenced in a study of human T cells and chemical hapten exposure. Unfractionated whole blood was the source from which total RNA was extracted. MiXCR, applied by TCRdb to the 5' RACE reads, yields one record per CDR3 protein. The sample has 80,000 or so distinct CDR3 sequences; about 15% are singletons. The receptors come from a female donor in good health.

In this sample, this clonotype turned up a few times. The rearrangement joins TRBV7-9 to TRBJ2-7; D is unclear. Germline values: CDR1 SEHNR, CDR2 FQNEAQ (reference sequence). Trimming removed 1 base at V and 1 base at J, with 8 bases between. The CDR3 sequence is 14 residues long. In DNA, the CDR3 is TGTGCCAGCAGCTTAGTCGCGGAGTCCTACGAGCAGTACTTC. Translated, it gives CASSLVAESYEQYF.

The rearrangement uses TRBV12-5 and TRBJ2-7, with TRBD2 matching 9 bases. CDR1 is LGHNT, CDR2 FRNRAP, per germline. V shed 6 bases, J shed 1 base, and the junction held 13 bases outside the gene matches. There are 17 residues in the CDR3. The CDR3 reads CASGIWRGGQMSYEQYF. CDR3 in DNA: TGTGCTAGTGGCATCTGGCGGGGGGGACAGATGTCCTACGAGCAGTACTTC. The variable domain in full, with the rest retrieved from reference TRBV12-5 and TRBJ2-7, is DARVTQTPRHKVTEMGQEVTMRCQPILGHNTVFWYRQTMMQGLELLAYFRNRAPLDDSGMPKDRFSAEMPDATLATLKIQPSEPRDSAVYFCASGIWRGGQMSYEQYFGPGTRLTVT.

In its sample, this clonotype was seen a few times. The chain combines TRBV13 with TRBJ1-2; D ambiguous. The CDR3 length is 13 residues. V was cut by 2 bases and J by 8 bases, with 12 bases left in between. CDR1 PRHDT and CDR2 FYEKMQ come from the germline V gene (reference sequence). CDR3 sequence: CASSLRKNGGYTF. The DNA of the CDR3 is TGTGCCAGCAGCTTAAGGAAGAATGGGGGCTACACCTTC.

This chain links TRBV7-9 with TRBJ2-3, with TRBD2 matching over 7 bases. With 3 bases clipped from V and 4 bases from J, the junction kept 7 bases outside the gene matches. Germline values: CDR1 SEHNR, CDR2 FQNEAQ (reference sequence). The CDR3 has 15 amino acids. The CDR3 sequence: CASSLEQTSADTQYF. The CDR3 bases are TGTGCCAGCAGCTTGGAGCAAACTAGCGCAGATACGCAGTATTTT.

The chain joins TRBV30 to TRBJ1-1; D gene ambiguous. From germline, CDR1 is GTSNPN and CDR2 SVGIG (reference sequence). The V end lost 3 bases, the J end lost 10 bases, and 12 bases lay between the germline ends. This CDR3 is 11 amino acids long. The CDR3 protein is CAWSLTMTAFF. In DNA form, the CDR3 reads TGTGCCTGGAGCCTGACAATGACAGCTTTCTTT.

The genes are TRBV5-4 and TRBJ2-7; perhaps TRBD1 as D (5 bases). Germline CDR1 and CDR2: SGHNT and YYREEE (reference sequence). Trimming took off 0 bases at V and 3 bases at J, with 7 bases between the two ends. This CDR3 is 13 amino acids long. In nucleotides, the CDR3 is TGTGCCAGCAGCTTGGTGCAGGGCTACGAGCAGTACTTC. This translates into CASSLVQGYEQYF.

CDR3 DNA sequence: TGTGCCAGCAGCGGTGGGCTAGCGGGGGTCCATACGCAGTATTTT. Translation gives CASSGGLAGVHTQYF. J is TRBJ2-3 and V is TRBV7-8; TRBD2 aligns across 10 bases. Germline CDR1 reads SGHVS; CDR2 reads FQNEAQ. Losses at the gene ends were 5 bases for V and 7 bases for J; bases not matched to a gene: 9. The CDR3 is made up of 15 amino acids. Filled out from reference TRBV7-8 and TRBJ2-3, the complete variable domain reads GAGVSQSPRYKVAKRGQDVALRCDPISGHVSLFWYQQALGQGPEFLTYFQNEAQLDKSGLPSDRFFAERPEGSVSTLKIQRTQQEDSAVYLCASSGGLAGVHTQYFGPGTRLTVL.

This clonotype was counted only a few times. The V and J genes are TRBV2 and TRBJ1-1; D unresolved. The V gene's germline CDR1 is SNHLY and CDR2 FYNNEI. Trimming took 10 bases from V and 3 from J, leaving 12 bases between them. The CDR3 is made up of 12 amino acids. The CDR3 here is CATGVGDTEAFF. The CDR3, as DNA: TGTGCCACCGGGGTTGGAGACACTGAAGCTTTCTTT.

In DNA, the CDR3 is TGTGCCAGCAGCCTTAGAGGGCCTGGAAACACCATATATTTT. Protein sequence: CASSLRGPGNTIYF. The chain employs TRBV13 and TRBJ1-3; D not certain. Trimming shortened V by 5 bases and J by 2 bases, and 10 bases separated the two germline ends. The CDR3 sequence is 14 residues long. In germline, CDR1 is PRHDT, CDR2 FYEKMQ (reference sequence).

The chain combines TRBV5-1 with TRBJ1-5; no clear D gene. Looked up from germline, CDR1 is SGHRS and CDR2 is YFSETQ. V dropped 1 base and J dropped 5 bases, with 13 bases sitting between them. The CDR3 contains 15 residues. This CDR3 is CASSLWGGSDQPQHF. The CDR3 coding sequence is TGCGCCAGCAGCTTGTGGGGTGGAAGTGATCAGCCCCAGCATTTT.

The genes are TRBV2 and TRBJ1-1, with 7 positions matching TRBD1. Germline trimming cut 4 bases from V and 6 bases from J; bases unmatched to any gene: 11. The length of the CDR3 is 15 residues. CDR1 and CDR2 from the germline V gene are SNHLY and FYNNEI. CDR3 loop: CASSASTTGYSEAFF. CDR3 nucleotides: TGTGCCAGCAGTGCGTCTACGACAGGGTATTCTGAAGCTTTCTTT.

The rearrangement joins TRBV18 to TRBJ2-5; D is unresolved. The CDR3 runs to 16 residues. The V end was cut by 0 bases, the J end by 4 bases, with 15 bases between. Germline lookup yields CDR1 KGHSH and CDR2 LQKENI. This CDR3 reads CASSPPSWVGSETQYF. The CDR3 DNA reads as TGTGCCAGCTCACCACCTTCCTGGGTCGGTTCAGAGACCCAGTACTTC.

This clonotype was seen more than once but under ten times. The chain combines TRBV6-5 with TRBJ1-3; D is perhaps TRBD1 (5 bases). The CDR3 totals 16 residues. The V end was cut by 5 bases, the J end by 0 bases, with 14 bases between. The germline gives CDR1 MNHEY, CDR2 SVGAGI. CDR3 region: CASSSIRVLSGNTIYF. Here the CDR3 DNA reads TGTGCCAGCAGTAGCATCAGGGTTCTCTCTGGAAACACCATATATTTT.

The chain joins TRBV6-1 to TRBJ1-4; possibly TRBD1 for D (6 bases). CDR1 is MNHNS and CDR2 is SASEGT in the germline V gene. The length of the CDR3 is 17 residues. Trimming shortened V by 7 bases and J by 1 base, and 19 bases separated the two germline ends. The CDR3 DNA reads as TGTGCCAGCACTCGTCAGGGGCCAGGGAGAACTAATGAAAAACTGTTTTTT. Its protein product is CASTRQGPGRTNEKLFF.

A few counts support this clonotype. This chain joins TRBV6-2 or TRBV6-3 and TRBJ2-7; TRBD2 matches at 8 bases. CDR1 MNHEY and CDR2 SVGEGT come from the germline V gene. Trimming cost V 2 bases and J 3 bases; bases outside gene matches: 6. The CDR3 extends over 15 amino acids. The CDR3 bases are TGTGCCAGCAGTTACGGTCCCGGGACTAGCTACGAGCAGTACTTC. This encodes CASSYGPGTSYEQYF.

A few counts support this clonotype. The CDR3 DNA sequence: TGTGCCAGCAGCCAAGAGGTGCTAGCTATGGACATTCAGTACTTC. This gives the protein CASSQEVLAMDIQYF. The rearrangement links TRBV4-2 to TRBJ2-4; tentative D call: TRBD2 (5 bases). CDR3 length equals 15 residues. Germline lookup yields CDR1 LGHNA and CDR2 YNFKEQ. The germline V and J ends were trimmed by 0 bases and 8 bases, with 14 bases remaining between them.

At least ten counts were recorded for this clonotype. The rearrangement uses TRBV30 and TRBJ1-1, with D uncertain. There are 14 residues in the CDR3. Germline V gene sequence: CDR1 GTSNPN, CDR2 SVGIG (reference sequence). V was trimmed by 5 bases and J by 1 base, leaving 14 bases between them. CDR3 region: CAWLRLGWNTEAFF. CDR3 coding DNA: TGTGCCTGGCTTCGTCTGGGGTGGAACACTGAAGCTTTCTTT.

This clonotype was counted a few times. The chain employs TRBV6-1 and TRBJ2-6; D might be TRBD2 (7 bases). Germline values: CDR1 MNHNS, CDR2 SASEGT. There are 17 residues in the CDR3. Trimming left V 1 base short and J 2 bases short, with 12 bases between. The CDR3 region is CASSEDLGGAGANVLTF. The CDR3 DNA sequence: TGTGCCAGCAGTGAAGATTTAGGGGGGGCTGGGGCCAACGTCCTGACTTTC.

Within the sample, this clonotype is medium-sized (0.01 to 0.1%). The chain couples TRBV27 to TRBJ1-2; D unresolved. Trimming removed 5 bases at V and 4 bases at J, with 14 bases between. CDR1 MNHEY and CDR2 SMNVEV come from the germline V gene (reference sequence). The CDR3 is 14 amino acids. The CDR3 protein is CASSLSPPVYGYTF. The CDR3, as DNA: TGTGCCAGCAGTCTCAGCCCCCCTGTCTATGGCTACACCTTC.

This clonotype has only a few counts. This sequence joins TRBV2 and TRBJ2-4; 8 bases are a match to TRBD2. Germline CDR1 reads SNHLY; CDR2 reads FYNNEI. The CDR3 consists of 15 residues. The trim removed 8 bases at V and 9 bases at J, leaving 15 bases unmatched. The CDR3: CASSVGLAEEAIQYF. The CDR3 nucleotides are TGTGCCAGCTCCGTCGGACTAGCCGAGGAGGCCATTCAGTACTTC.

This clonotype occurred once. The chain combines TRBV25-1 with TRBJ1-1; D gene uncertain. Germline loops: CDR1 MGHDK, CDR2 SYGVNS. V dropped 7 bases and J dropped 0 bases, with 15 bases sitting between them. This CDR3 has 15 residues. The CDR3 loop reads CASTPVGGMNTEAFF. CDR3 nucleotide sequence: TGTGCCAGCACCCCGGTGGGCGGCATGAACACTGAAGCTTTCTTT.

This clonotype was detected only a few times. The genes are TRBV5-1 and TRBJ2-3; 9 bases line up with TRBD2. V trimming: 0 bases; J trimming: 6 bases; junction bases outside the gene matches: 11. Germline V gene sequence: CDR1 SGHRS, CDR2 YFSETQ. The CDR3 runs 17 residues. The DNA of the CDR3 is TGCGCCAGCAGCTTGGTTGCAGCGGGGGGTCCCCAGGATACGCAGTATTTT. Translation gives CASSLVAAGGPQDTQYF.

This chain links TRBV7-2 with TRBJ2-2; 7 bases match TRBD1. Trimming took 4 bases from V and 5 from J; bases not matched to a gene: 7. This CDR3 spans 15 amino acids. The germline gives CDR1 SGHTA, CDR2 FQGNSA. The CDR3 coding sequence is TGTGCCAGCAGCTCAGGCGACAGGGATACCGGGGAGCTGTTTTTT. It translates to CASSSGDRDTGELFF.

This clonotype was observed a handful of times. The V gene is TRBV25-1, the J gene TRBJ2-1; D is possibly TRBD2 (7 bases). This CDR3 has 14 amino acids. Trimming pared 2 bases from V and 8 bases from J, leaving 13 bases between. The germline CDR1 and CDR2 sequences are MGHDK and SYGVNS. The CDR3 loop is CASSEGGAVDEQFF. The CDR3 coding sequence is TGTGCCAGCAGTGAAGGGGGGGCCGTAGATGAGCAGTTCTTC.